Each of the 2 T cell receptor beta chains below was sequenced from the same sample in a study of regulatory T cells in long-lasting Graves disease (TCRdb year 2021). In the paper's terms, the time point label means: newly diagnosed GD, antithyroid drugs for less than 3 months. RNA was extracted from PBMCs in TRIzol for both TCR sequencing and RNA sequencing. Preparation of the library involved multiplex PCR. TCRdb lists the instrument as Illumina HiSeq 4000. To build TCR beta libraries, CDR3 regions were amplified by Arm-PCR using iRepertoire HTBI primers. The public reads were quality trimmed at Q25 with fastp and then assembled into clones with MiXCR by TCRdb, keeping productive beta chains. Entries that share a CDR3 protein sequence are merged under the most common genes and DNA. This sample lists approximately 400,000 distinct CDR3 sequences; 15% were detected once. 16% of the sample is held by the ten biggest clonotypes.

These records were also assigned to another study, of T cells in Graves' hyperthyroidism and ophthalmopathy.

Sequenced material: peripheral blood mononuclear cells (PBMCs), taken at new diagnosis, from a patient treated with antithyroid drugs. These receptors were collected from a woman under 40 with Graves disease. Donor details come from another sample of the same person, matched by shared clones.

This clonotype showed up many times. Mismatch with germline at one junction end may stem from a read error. The CDR3 reads CASSLASSDNEQFF. In DNA form, the CDR3 reads TGTGCCAGCAGTTTAGCTAGCTCCGACAATGAGCAGTTCTTC. V and J are TRBV28 and TRBJ2-1; D might be TRBD2 (5 bases). The CDR3 sequence is 14 residues long. Germline V gene lookup returns CDR1 MDHEN and CDR2 SYDVKM.

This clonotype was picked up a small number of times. CDR3 protein: CASSPTDRIGVFYNSPLHF. For the CDR3, the DNA is TGTGCCAGCAGCCCTACGGACAGAATTGGGGTATTCTATAATTCACCCCTCCACTTT. The V call is TRBV6-1, the J call TRBJ1-6, with D possibly TRBD1 on 6 matching bases. The CDR3 totals 19 residues. The germline V gene encodes CDR1 MNHNS and CDR2 SASEGT. Trimming removed 6 bases at V and 3 bases at J, with 24 bases between.